This T cell receptor (beta chain) came from a study of T cell responses to AZD1222 COVID-19 vaccine. Worth noting for this clone: The antigen is undetermined.

Trimming left V 2 bases short and J 8 bases short, with 13 bases between. The CDR3 has 14 amino acids. CDR1 is SGHTS, CDR2 YDEGEE, per germline. Study-level results: Close to half of all spike-specific TCRs reportedly target regions of the variants that are unmutated. Repertoires in all cases were sampled only once the peak T cell response had passed. Across the whole spike, CD4 TCRs peaked at regions 160-218 and 743-854. Mostly white British, mostly female donors; authors suggested clonal diversity may be underestimated.

The protocol was immunoSEQ multiplex PCR, while the TCRdb copy is restricted to in-frame clones and leaves out a portion. The sample holds tens of thousands of clones, about 90% seen once. This receptor was identified in an adult in good health. The chain employs TRBV5-8 and TRBJ1-4, with D hard to call. This sample comprised peripheral blood, obtained on day 0 of AZD1222 vaccination. Written as DNA, the CDR3 is TGTGCCAGCAGCTTACATTTTAAAGGCGAAAAACTGTTTTTT. Translated, it gives CASSLHFKGEKLFF.